These 25 T cell receptor beta chains were sequenced from one sample in a study of CD8 T cells in ankylosing spondylitis (dated by TCRdb to the late 2010s). The library was generated by 5' RACE. Sequencing relied on an Illumina HiSeq 2500. TCRdb reran the public reads through fastp at Q25 and MiXCR, keeping productive beta chains. For every CDR3 protein sequence, its rows merge into one entry that carries the most common genes and DNA. Present in this sample are tens of thousands of distinct CDR3 sequences, more than 3% of which were seen just once. The top ten clonotypes cover over 3% of the sample. Source material: blood, either unsorted or a sorted T cell fraction (not recorded which). Receptors were obtained from a female donor with ankylosing spondylitis or in good health (not recorded which).

This clonotype came up many times. The chain recombines TRBV9 with TRBJ2-1, with TRBD2 matching 11 bases. Germline CDR1 reads SGDLS; CDR2 reads YYNGEE. With 2 bases clipped from V and 5 bases from J, the junction kept 3 bases outside the gene matches. The CDR3 loop spans 15 amino acids. The CDR3 region has the DNA TGTGCCAGCAGCGTTAGCGGGGGGGCTAACAATGAGCAGTTCTTC. Translated: CASSVSGGANNEQFF.

This clonotype was found many times. For the CDR3, the DNA is TGTGCCAGCAGCGTAGTTCCAGGTGGAAAGAACACTGAAGCTTTCTTT. Its protein is CASSVVPGGKNTEAFF. V gene TRBV9 combines with J gene TRBJ1-1; no firm D call. The CDR3 is 16 residues long. The V end lost 0 bases, the J end lost 1 base, and 13 bases lay between the germline ends. Germline CDR1 reads SGDLS; CDR2 reads YYNGEE.

This clonotype occurred many times. The chain combines TRBV9 with TRBJ1-6; 10 bases align to TRBD1. CDR1 SGDLS and CDR2 YYNGEE come from the germline V gene. This CDR3 is 14 amino acids long. After removal of 4 bases from V and 10 bases from J, the junction contained 5 bases not matched to a gene. The CDR3 here is CASSSGTGASPLHF. The CDR3, as DNA: TGTGCCAGCAGCTCTGGGACAGGGGCCTCACCCCTCCACTTT. Full variable domain (remainder filled in from reference TRBV9 and TRBJ1-6): DSGVTQTPKHLITATGQRVTLRCSPRSGDLSVYWYQQSLDQGLQFLIQYYNGEERAKGNILERFSAQQFPDLHSELNLSSLELGDSALYFCASSSGTGASPLHFGNGTRLTVT.

There are many counts of this clonotype. The V and J genes are TRBV9 and TRBJ2-7, with 8 bases fitting TRBD2. This CDR3 contains 14 residues. With 0 bases clipped from V and 5 bases from J, the junction kept 4 bases outside the gene matches. Germline V gene lookup returns CDR1 SGDLS and CDR2 YYNGEE. The CDR3 region has the DNA TGTGCCAGCAGCGTAGGCGCGGGGGGCAACGAGCAGTACTTC. Translated, it gives CASSVGAGGNEQYF. Based on the CDR3 plus reference TRBV9 and TRBJ2-7, the full variable domain is DSGVTQTPKHLITATGQRVTLRCSPRSGDLSVYWYQQSLDQGLQFLIQYYNGEERAKGNILERFSAQQFPDLHSELNLSSLELGDSALYFCASSVGAGGNEQYFGPGTRLTVT.

At least ten counts were recorded for this clonotype. The genes are TRBV9 and TRBJ2-1; 11 nucleotides agree with TRBD2. After removal of 0 bases from V and 9 bases from J, the junction contained 11 bases not matched to a gene. Germline V gene data show CDR1 as SGDLS and CDR2 as YYNGEE. This CDR3 has 17 amino acids. CDR3 DNA sequence: TGTGCCAGCAGCGTAGGTAGCGGGGGGGTAATAATAGGTGAGCAGTTCTTC. It codes for CASSVGSGGVIIGEQFF.

This clonotype showed up many times. The V gene is TRBV9, the J gene TRBJ1-2; 7 bases are a match to TRBD1. The CDR3 is made up of 13 amino acids. V shed 3 bases and J 4 bases; nucleotides not matched to a gene: 3. CDR1 is SGDLS and CDR2 is YYNGEE in the germline V gene. Here the CDR3 DNA reads TGTGCCAGCAGCGCAGGGGACAGCTATGGCTACACCTTC. This encodes CASSAGDSYGYTF.

There are many counts of this clonotype. This rearrangement joins TRBV9 to TRBJ1-6, with 8 bases matching TRBD1. Germline trimming cut 0 bases from V and 9 bases from J; bases unmatched to any gene: 2. Germline lookup yields CDR1 SGDLS and CDR2 YYNGEE. There are 14 residues in the CDR3. CDR3 sequence: CASSVAGGGSPLHF. In DNA form, the CDR3 reads TGTGCCAGCAGCGTAGCAGGGGGCGGTTCACCCCTCCACTTT. Full variable domain (outside the CDR3, taken from reference TRBV9 and TRBJ1-6): DSGVTQTPKHLITATGQRVTLRCSPRSGDLSVYWYQQSLDQGLQFLIQYYNGEERAKGNILERFSAQQFPDLHSELNLSSLELGDSALYFCASSVAGGGSPLHFGNGTRLTVT.

V and J are TRBV9 and TRBJ2-5, with 7 positions matching TRBD2. Germline values: CDR1 SGDLS, CDR2 YYNGEE. The CDR3 covers 14 residues. V was pared by 0 bases and J by 5 bases, with 4 bases of the junction left unmatched. In nucleotides, the CDR3 is TGTGCCAGCAGCGTAGATGGTAGCGGGGAGACCCAGTACTTC. Translating it yields CASSVDGSGETQYF.

This clonotype has ten or more counts. The V gene is TRBV9, the J gene TRBJ2-7; 9 positions agree with TRBD1. The CDR3 consists of 15 residues. V trimming: 0 bases; J trimming: 6 bases; junction bases outside the gene matches: 7. CDR1 is SGDLS, CDR2 YYNGEE, per germline. The CDR3 loop reads CASSVEGTGIREQYF. The CDR3 DNA reads TGTGCCAGCAGCGTAGAGGGGACAGGGATCCGCGAGCAGTACTTC.

This clonotype was detected many times. The rearrangement joins TRBV9 to TRBJ2-7, with a possible D match to TRBD1 (6 bases). CDR1 is SGDLS, CDR2 YYNGEE, per germline. The CDR3 is 14 amino acids. V dropped 0 bases and J dropped 2 bases, with 9 bases sitting between them. CDR3 DNA sequence: TGTGCCAGCAGCGTAGCGGCAGGGGCCTACGAGCAGTACTTC. Protein: CASSVAAGAYEQYF. The complete variable domain, with remaining parts taken from reference TRBV9 and TRBJ2-7, reads DSGVTQTPKHLITATGQRVTLRCSPRSGDLSVYWYQQSLDQGLQFLIQYYNGEERAKGNILERFSAQQFPDLHSELNLSSLELGDSALYFCASSVAAGAYEQYFGPGTRLTVT.

The table lists this clonotype with many counts. CDR3 in amino acids: CASSLSGTRDGYTF. Here the CDR3 DNA reads TGTGCCAGCAGCCTCTCTGGGACACGGGATGGCTACACCTTC. The genes are TRBV9 and TRBJ1-2, with D perhaps TRBD1 (6 bases). V was shortened by 4 bases and J by 6 bases, with 16 bases between the two germline ends. Germline lookup yields CDR1 SGDLS and CDR2 YYNGEE. CDR3 length: 14 residues. The whole variable domain, filled in from reference TRBV9 and TRBJ1-2, reads DSGVTQTPKHLITATGQRVTLRCSPRSGDLSVYWYQQSLDQGLQFLIQYYNGEERAKGNILERFSAQQFPDLHSELNLSSLELGDSALYFCASSLSGTRDGYTFGSGTRLTVV.

This clonotype was seen at least ten times. This chain connects TRBV9 to TRBJ2-5; 8 bases match TRBD1. J gave up 5 bases and V 0 bases, and 9 bases lay outside the gene matches. CDR1 and CDR2 (germline): SGDLS, YYNGEE. There are 16 residues in the CDR3. CDR3 sequence reads: CASSVGAGGLDETQYF. CDR3 bases: TGTGCCAGCAGCGTAGGGGCAGGGGGCCTTGACGAGACCCAGTACTTC.

V usage is TRBV9 and J usage is TRBJ2-1; D gene uncertain. The ends were cut back, 1 base at V and 6 bases at J, with 11 bases in the middle. Germline V gene data show CDR1 as SGDLS and CDR2 as YYNGEE. The CDR3 loop spans 14 amino acids. For the CDR3, the DNA is TGTGCCAGCAGCGTAAGCAGAATGTCCAATGAGCAGTTCTTC. Translated: CASSVSRMSNEQFF. Filled out from reference TRBV9 and TRBJ2-1, the complete variable domain reads DSGVTQTPKHLITATGQRVTLRCSPRSGDLSVYWYQQSLDQGLQFLIQYYNGEERAKGNILERFSAQQFPDLHSELNLSSLELGDSALYFCASSVSRMSNEQFFGPGTRLTVL.

V gene TRBV9 combines with J gene TRBJ1-1; D not certain. V dropped 0 bases and J dropped 1 base, with 7 bases sitting between them. The CDR3 sequence is 14 residues long. CDR1 SGDLS and CDR2 YYNGEE come from the germline V gene. In nucleotides, the CDR3 is TGTGCCAGCAGCGTAGCTCTAGGGAACACTGAAGCTTTCTTT. As protein: CASSVALGNTEAFF.

This clonotype was seen ten or more times. The chain employs TRBV9 and TRBJ1-2; D is unclear. Germline V gene sequence: CDR1 SGDLS, CDR2 YYNGEE. The V and J ends lost 3 bases and 4 bases respectively, with 28 bases between them. CDR3 length: 19 amino acids. The CDR3 region has the DNA TGTGCCAGCAGCGGTCGCTGGGAGGGAACCCCGGGCCCTTTCTATGGCTACACCTTC. It specifies CASSGRWEGTPGPFYGYTF.

The table lists this clonotype with a few counts. This rearrangement joins TRBV9 to TRBJ2-7; D perhaps matches TRBD2 (5 bases). This CDR3 comprises 15 residues. V gave up 0 bases and J gave up 1 base, with 11 bases separating them. The germline gives CDR1 SGDLS, CDR2 YYNGEE. The CDR3, as DNA: TGTGCCAGCAGCGTAGTAGCAGACTATTCCTACGAGCAGTACTTC. The encoded protein is CASSVVADYSYEQYF.

This clonotype was seen at least ten times. The genes are TRBV9 and TRBJ1-1; 8 bases are shared with TRBD1. The junction had 8 bases not matched to a gene; V was cut back by 0 bases and J by 10 bases. The CDR3 has 14 amino acids. The germline gives CDR1 SGDLS, CDR2 YYNGEE. DNA for the CDR3: TGTGCCAGCAGCGTAGAGGGACAGGCCTCCCGAGCTTTCTTT. Protein product: CASSVEGQASRAFF.

There are many counts of this clonotype. The CDR3 region has the DNA TGTGCCAGCAGCGTAGAGGGACTAGGGGTTTTTGATACGCAGTATTTT. It yields the protein CASSVEGLGVFDTQYF. The chain has TRBV9 and TRBJ2-3; TRBD2 matches 8 bases. The CDR3 is 16 amino acids. The germline CDR1 and CDR2 sequences are SGDLS and YYNGEE. V shed 0 bases, J shed 6 bases, and the junction held 9 bases outside the gene matches.

This clonotype was found many times. The V and J genes are TRBV9 and TRBJ1-6; TRBD1 is a possible D gene (6 bases). V dropped 3 bases and J dropped 5 bases, with 9 bases sitting between them. The CDR3 is made up of 14 amino acids. CDR1 and CDR2 (germline): SGDLS, YYNGEE. CDR3 sequence: CASSATGHNSPLHF. CDR3 DNA: TGTGCCAGCAGCGCAACAGGGCATAATTCACCCCTCCACTTT.

This clonotype was seen just once. The chain joins TRBV9 to TRBJ2-7; D is unclear. The V gene lost 0 bases and the J gene lost 2 bases, with 12 bases spanning the gap. CDR3 length: 15 amino acids. The V gene's germline CDR1 is SGDLS and CDR2 YYNGEE. The CDR3 nucleotides are TGTGCCAGCAGCGTAGGCGAGACCCAACCCTACGAGCAGTACTTC. Translated, it gives CASSVGETQPYEQYF.

This clonotype appeared many times. The chain recombines TRBV9 with TRBJ2-3; possible D gene TRBD2, 7 bases. V lost 0 bases and J lost 2, with 16 bases in between. The CDR3 is 17 amino acids. Germline CDR1 SGDLS, CDR2 YYNGEE. In DNA, the CDR3 is TGTGCCAGCAGCGTAGGGGGGGCTAGCGGACTCACAGATACGCAGTATTTT. Amino acids: CASSVGGASGLTDTQYF. Supplemented by reference TRBV9 and TRBJ2-3, the full variable domain reads DSGVTQTPKHLITATGQRVTLRCSPRSGDLSVYWYQQSLDQGLQFLIQYYNGEERAKGNILERFSAQQFPDLHSELNLSSLELGDSALYFCASSVGGASGLTDTQYFGPGTRLTVL.

This clonotype was detected ten times or more. The rearrangement joins TRBV9 to TRBJ2-1; possibly TRBD1 for D (6 bases). This CDR3 is 15 amino acids long. V lost 3 bases, J lost 6 bases, and 16 bases lay in between. The germline CDR1 and CDR2 sequences are SGDLS and YYNGEE. Here the CDR3 DNA reads TGTGCCAGCAGCGCTCAGGGGTTTCCGGGCAATGAGCAGTTCTTC. It encodes CASSAQGFPGNEQFF. Based on the CDR3 plus reference TRBV9 and TRBJ2-1, the full variable domain is DSGVTQTPKHLITATGQRVTLRCSPRSGDLSVYWYQQSLDQGLQFLIQYYNGEERAKGNILERFSAQQFPDLHSELNLSSLELGDSALYFCASSAQGFPGNEQFFGPGTRLTVL.

This chain links TRBV9 with TRBJ1-5; 7 bases are a match to TRBD1. Germline trimming cut 4 bases from V and 5 bases from J; bases unmatched to any gene: 6. This CDR3 region has 14 residues. Germline V lookup: CDR1 SGDLS, CDR2 YYNGEE. CDR3 residues: CASSSTGVDQPQHF. The DNA for the CDR3 is TGTGCCAGCAGCTCAACAGGGGTCGATCAGCCCCAGCATTTT.

Ten or more counts support this clonotype. This chain uses TRBV9 with TRBJ2-1, with D tentatively TRBD1 (6 bases). The CDR3 consists of 20 residues. Trimming removed 4 bases at V and 0 bases at J, with 26 bases between. Germline-derived CDR1 and CDR2 are SGDLS and YYNGEE. This chain's CDR3 is CASSRQTGTRTPSSYNEQFF. Here the CDR3 DNA reads TGTGCCAGCAGCAGGCAAACCGGGACACGAACTCCCAGCTCCTACAATGAGCAGTTCTTC.

This clonotype has ten or more counts. The DNA is omitted, as the CDR3 cannot be located on it reliably, and the CDR3 follows TCRdb's listing. This chain connects TRBV9 to TRBJ2-5; the table's D call of TRBD2 was not tested on the DNA. 16 amino acids form the CDR3, both terminal residues included. Looked up from germline, CDR1 is SGDLS and CDR2 is YYNGEE. CDR3 residues: CASSVGGGASGETLYF.